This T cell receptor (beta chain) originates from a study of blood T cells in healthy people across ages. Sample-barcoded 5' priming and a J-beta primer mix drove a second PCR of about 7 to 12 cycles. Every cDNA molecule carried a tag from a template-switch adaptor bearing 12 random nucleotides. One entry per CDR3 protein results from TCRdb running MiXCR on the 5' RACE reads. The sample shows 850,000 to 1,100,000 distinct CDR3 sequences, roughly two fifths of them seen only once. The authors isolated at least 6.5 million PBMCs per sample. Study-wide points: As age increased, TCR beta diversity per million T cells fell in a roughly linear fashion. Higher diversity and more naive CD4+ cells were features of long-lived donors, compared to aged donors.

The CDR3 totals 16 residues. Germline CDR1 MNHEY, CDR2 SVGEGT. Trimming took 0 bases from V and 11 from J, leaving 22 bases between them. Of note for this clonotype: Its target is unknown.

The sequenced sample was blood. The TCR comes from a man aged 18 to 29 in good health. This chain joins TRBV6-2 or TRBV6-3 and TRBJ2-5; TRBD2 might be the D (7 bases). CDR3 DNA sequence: TGTGCCAGCAGTTACTCACAGGGAGGGGCGTACAATGAGCAGTACTTC. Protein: CASSYSQGGAYNEQYF.